A selection of T cell receptor beta chains follows, all from one sample in a study of shared clonotypes between healthy human individuals. This table comes from immunoSEQ multiplex PCR, and its TCRdb copy is limited to in-frame clones, with some not included. Of 950,000 to 1,100,000 clones listed, 60% to 80% were seen once; the top ten hold roughly 1.5%. The sequenced sample consisted of memory CD4+ T cells sorted from blood. These receptors originate from a man in his late teens or twenties in good health. Both conserved end residues are part of each CDR3. Each record gives: D gene, V gene, J gene, clone size, CDR3 protein, CDR3 DNA. D genes are given only for firm matches. Part of the rows lack a size; the others show once, few, many or a class for expanded clones.

>NA|TRBV7-2|TRBJ2-7|once
CASSLTGTGEQYF
TGTGCCAGCAGCTTAACCGGGACGGGAGAGCAGTACTTC
>NA|TRBV27|TRBJ2-5|NA
CATAAVLGPQYF
TGTGCCACGGCGGCAGTCCTCGGGCCCCAGTACTTC
>TRBD2|TRBV30|TRBJ2-7|NA
CAWSVTSGAEQYF
TGTGCCTGGAGTGTGACTAGCGGGGCCGAGCAGTACTTC
>TRBD1|TRBV7-2|TRBJ2-6|NA
CASSHRTGGGSGANVLTF
TGTGCCAGCAGCCATCGGACAGGGGGGGGCTCTGGGGCCAACGTCCTGACTTTC
>TRBD2|TRBV7-2|TRBJ2-2|NA
CASSFGLADPNTGELFF
TGTGCCAGCAGCTTCGGACTAGCGGACCCGAACACCGGGGAGCTGTTTTTT
>TRBD2|TRBV2|TRBJ2-7|NA
CASSVEAGGTYEQYF
TGTGCCAGCAGTGTGGAAGCGGGGGGAACCTACGAGCAGTACTTC
>NA|TRBV5-6|TRBJ2-7|NA
CASSFDRGREGQYF
TGTGCCAGCAGCTTTGACAGGGGAAGGGAGGGGCAGTACTTC
>TRBD2|TRBV6-5|TRBJ2-1|NA
CASSPGRAYNEQFF
TGTGCCAGCAGTCCAGGGAGGGCCTACAATGAGCAGTTCTTC
>NA|TRBV18|TRBJ1-5|once
CASSPTVREWSNQPQHF
TGTGCCAGCTCACCAACGGTCCGGGAATGGAGCAATCAGCCCCAGCATTTT
>TRBD2|TRBV7-2|TRBJ2-1|NA
CASSFGGLAGVVEQFF
TGTGCCAGCAGCTTTGGGGGACTAGCGGGAGTTGTTGAGCAGTTCTTC
>TRBD1|TRBV28|TRBJ1-1|NA
CASAGDSRNPEAFF
TGTGCCAGCGCCGGGGACAGCAGGAACCCTGAAGCTTTCTTT
>NA|TRBV9|TRBJ2-7|NA
CASSVERYEQYF
TGTGCCAGCAGCGTAGAGCGGTACGAGCAGTACTTC
>NA|TRBV5-1|TRBJ2-1|few
CASPDQGIVDNEQFF
TGCGCCAGCCCGGACCAGGGAATAGTTGACAATGAGCAGTTCTTC
>NA|TRBV10-3|TRBJ1-1|NA
CAITGTANTEAFF
TGTGCCATCACTGGGACCGCAAACACTGAAGCTTTCTTT
>NA|TRBV29-1|TRBJ2-1|NA
CSVEISRNEQFF
TGCAGCGTTGAGATCTCGCGGAATGAGCAGTTCTTC
>TRBD1|TRBV4-3|TRBJ2-5|once
CASSQAGTGEEETQYF
TGCGCCAGCAGCCAAGCCGGGACAGGGGAAGAAGAGACCCAGTACTTC
>NA|TRBV25-1|TRBJ1-4|NA
CASSEAWGSPEKLFF
TGTGCCAGCAGTGAAGCCTGGGGTTCCCCCGAAAAACTGTTTTTT
>NA|TRBV28|TRBJ2-7|NA
CASSSGTFPYEQYF
TGTGCCAGCAGTTCCGGGACTTTCCCCTACGAGCAGTACTTC
>TRBD1|TRBV6-1|TRBJ2-7|NA
CASSVSDRDYEQYF
TGTGCCAGCAGTGTTTCGGACAGGGACTACGAGCAGTACTTC
>NA|TRBV19|TRBJ2-6|NA
CASSPTEKVAGANVLTF
TGTGCCAGTAGTCCGACAGAAAAAGTGGCTGGGGCCAACGTCCTGACTTTC
>TRBD1|TRBV11-2|TRBJ1-2|NA
CASSVEKGQGATF
TGTGCCAGCAGCGTCGAAAAAGGACAGGGTGCGACCTTC
>NA|TRBV27|TRBJ1-1|NA
CASSPIPPAEAFF
TGTGCCAGCAGTCCCATCCCTCCGGCTGAAGCTTTCTTT
>NA|TRBV30|TRBJ2-3|NA
CAWSVSGARGTQYF
TGTGCCTGGAGTGTATCAGGGGCGAGAGGTACGCAGTATTTT
>NA|TRBV6-1|TRBJ2-6|NA
CASSEVRALSGANVLTF
TGTGCCAGCAGTGAGGTCAGGGCCCTCTCTGGGGCCAACGTCCTGACTTTC
>NA|TRBV5-1|TRBJ2-2|few
CASSLSVGAGNTGELFF
TGCGCCAGCAGCTTGAGCGTTGGGGCAGGGAACACCGGGGAGCTGTTTTTT
>TRBD1|TRBV19|TRBJ1-2|NA
CASRASGGYGYTF
TGTGCCAGTAGGGCATCAGGGGGCTATGGCTACACCTTC
>NA|TRBV6-1|TRBJ1-5|NA
CASSDEPVSWEDQPQHF
TGTGCCAGCAGTGACGAGCCGGTCTCCTGGGAGGATCAGCCCCAGCATTTT
>NA|TRBV4-1|TRBJ1-4|NA
CASSPTGESANEKLFF
TGCGCCAGCAGCCCCACGGGGGAATCGGCTAATGAAAAACTGTTTTTT
>NA|TRBV5-3|TRBJ2-7|NA
CARSWPKQVISYEQYF
TGTGCCAGAAGCTGGCCTAAACAGGTAATCTCCTACGAGCAGTACTTC
>NA|TRBV2|TRBJ1-2|NA
CASNLRRGDNGYTF
TGTGCCAGCAACCTCAGGAGAGGAGACAATGGCTACACCTTC
>NA|TRBV10-3|TRBJ2-7|NA
CAISGLSEQYF
TGTGCCATCAGTGGCCTGAGCGAGCAGTACTTC
>NA|TRBV30|TRBJ1-6|NA
CAIKEEYRNSPLHF
TGTGCCATTAAAGAGGAGTATCGGAATTCACCCCTCCACTTT
>NA|TRBV11-2|TRBJ1-4|NA
CASSLARSLHNEKLFF
TGTGCCAGCAGCTTAGCCAGGTCCCTCCACAATGAAAAACTGTTTTTT
>NA|TRBV19|TRBJ1-5|once
CASSREGNGNQPQHF
TGTGCCAGTAGTAGGGAGGGGAATGGCAATCAGCCCCAGCATTTT
>TRBD1|TRBV5-1|TRBJ1-4|NA
CASSTQGAGEKLFF
TGCGCCAGCAGCACGCAGGGGGCCGGTGAAAAACTGTTTTTT
>NA|TRBV2|TRBJ1-5|few
CASSEFQNNQPQHF
TGTGCCAGCAGTGAATTCCAGAACAATCAGCCCCAGCATTTT
>TRBD1|TRBV10-3|TRBJ1-2|NA
CAISGGQRDYGYTF
TGTGCCATCAGTGGGGGACAGCGAGACTATGGCTACACCTTC
>TRBD1|TRBV7-2|TRBJ1-6|NA
CASSLGRDRGPLHF
TGTGCCAGCAGCTTAGGGCGGGACAGGGGACCCCTCCACTTT
>TRBD2|TRBV5-4|TRBJ2-2|NA
CASSWGLNPNTGELFF
TGTGCCAGCAGCTGGGGACTAAACCCGAACACCGGGGAGCTGTTTTTT
>TRBD1|TRBV28|TRBJ1-6|NA
CASSPPGQGISPLHF
TGTGCCAGCAGTCCGCCGGGACAGGGGATTTCACCCCTCCACTTT
>TRBD2|TRBV15|TRBJ2-7|NA
CATREAGTAQQYF
TGTGCCACCAGGGAAGCGGGGACCGCCCAGCAGTACTTC
>NA|TRBV4-1|TRBJ1-2|NA
CASSLDTYGYTF
TGCGCCAGCAGCCTAGACACCTATGGCTACACCTTC
>NA|TRBV19|TRBJ2-1|NA
CASSTPTLTFEQFF
TGTGCCAGTAGTACTCCAACCTTGACTTTTGAGCAGTTCTTC
>NA|TRBV9|TRBJ1-4|NA
CASSVEPRGRDEKLFF
TGTGCCAGCAGCGTAGAGCCTAGGGGTAGGGATGAAAAACTGTTTTTT
>NA|TRBV12-2|TRBJ1-5|NA
CASRHTGTGNYSNQPQHF
TGTGCAAGTCGCCACACCGGGACAGGGAACTATAGCAATCAGCCCCAGCATTTT
>TRBD2|TRBV5-1|TRBJ2-1|many
CASTDTSGGRSEQFF
TGCGCCAGCACGGACACTAGCGGGGGCCGATCGGAGCAGTTCTTC
>NA|TRBV7-9|TRBJ2-5|NA
CASSLDGGRETQYF
TGTGCCAGCAGCTTAGACGGGGGCAGGGAGACCCAGTACTTC
>NA|TRBV2|TRBJ2-7|NA
CASSRIYEQYF
TGTGCCAGCAGTCGAATATACGAGCAGTACTTC
>NA|TRBV29-1|TRBJ2-7|NA
CSVGWGNEQYF
TGCAGCGTGGGATGGGGGAACGAGCAGTACTTC